This entry lists 24 T cell receptor beta chains sequenced from one sample in a study of blood T cell repertoires in COVID-19. The assay was immunoSEQ multiplex PCR, and TCRdb's table has in-frame clones only and misses some. Here the sample spans over 200,000 clones, approximately 87% being singletons. Sequencing was performed on PBMCs or T cells enriched from blood (not recorded which). The source is a woman aged 45-60 years in a cohort exposed to, infected with or recovered from COVID-19 (not recorded which).

The rearrangement uses TRBV5-1 and TRBJ2-7, with D possibly TRBD2 on 6 matching bases. The CDR3 is 15 amino acids. The V end lost 4 bases, the J end lost 2 bases, and 16 bases lay between the germline ends. Germline V gene sequence: CDR1 SGHRS, CDR2 YFSETQ. Here the CDR3 DNA reads TGCGCCAGCAGCCCGAAAGTAGCGGTTCCCTACGAGCAGTACTTC. This encodes CASSPKVAVPYEQYF. The whole variable domain, filled in from reference TRBV5-1 and TRBJ2-7, reads KAGVTQTPRYLIKTRGQQVTLSCSPISGHRSVSWYQQTPGQGLQFLFEYFSETQRNKGNFPGRFSGRQFSNSRSEMNVSTLELGDSALYLCASSPKVAVPYEQYFGPGTRLTVT.

The chain couples TRBV6-6 to TRBJ1-2; the match to TRBD1 covers 7 bases. Looked up from germline, CDR1 is MNHNY and CDR2 is SVGAGI (reference sequence). The CDR3 is made up of 15 amino acids. Unmatched junction bases numbered 11, after V lost 5 bases and J lost 5 bases. As DNA, the CDR3 is TGTGCCAGCAGTCAACACCCTACAGGGGATTATGGCTACACCTTC. It specifies CASSQHPTGDYGYTF.

V and J are TRBV7-2 and TRBJ1-2; 9 bases line up with TRBD1. Trimming took 7 bases from V and 8 from J; bases not matched to a gene: 14. This CDR3 region has 15 residues. CDR1 SGHTA and CDR2 FQGNSA come from the germline V gene. The CDR3 reads CASIPSGTGFRGYTF. For the CDR3, the DNA is TGTGCCAGCATCCCATCAGGGACAGGGTTCCGCGGCTACACCTTC.

The CDR3 region has the DNA TGTGCCAGCAGGGCGGGGGGACAGACCTATGGCTACACCTTC. This encodes CASRAGGQTYGYTF. V gene TRBV5-4 combines with J gene TRBJ1-2; 7 bases map to TRBD1. Germline V gene sequence: CDR1 SGHNT, CDR2 YYREEE (reference sequence). V lost 5 bases to trimming and J lost 4 bases; unmatched junction nucleotides: 8. CDR3 length: 14 residues.

The V call is TRBV10-3, the J call TRBJ1-3; TRBD1 might be the D (5 bases). CDR3 length: 14 residues. V lost 6 bases, J lost 3 bases, and 12 bases lay in between. Germline V gives CDR1 ENHRY, CDR2 SYGVKD. In DNA form, the CDR3 reads TGTGCCATCAGGCAGGGAACAGATGGAAACACCATATATTTT. Amino acid sequence: CAIRQGTDGNTIYF.

The chain employs TRBV6-5 and TRBJ2-7; the D gene is possibly TRBD2 (7 bases). Trimming removed 6 bases from V and 5 bases from J, with 17 bases in between. Germline CDR1 and CDR2: MNHEY and SVGAGI. This CDR3 has 14 residues. The CDR3 DNA is TGTGCCAGCAGGAGGGGGGGTTCAGTAAACGAGCAGTACTTC. Protein sequence: CASRRGGSVNEQYF.

This sequence joins TRBV27 and TRBJ1-1; TRBD1 matches 10 bases. Trimming removed 4 bases from V and 2 bases from J; junction bases left unmatched: 10. The CDR3 spans 17 residues. Germline-derived CDR1 and CDR2 are MNHEY and SMNVEV (reference sequence). For the CDR3, the DNA is TGTGCCAGCAGTTCCAGGACAGGGGGGGATTCTAACACTGAAGCTTTCTTT. This codes for CASSSRTGGDSNTEAFF.

V is TRBV7-2 and J is TRBJ1-4; D is uncertain. CDR1 SGHTA and CDR2 FQGNSA come from the germline V gene. CDR3 size: 16 residues. Trimming cost V 0 bases and J 2 bases, with 10 bases left between them. CDR3 sequence: CASSLAVGRTNEKLFF. The CDR3 nucleotides are TGTGCCAGCAGCTTAGCCGTGGGGAGGACTAATGAAAAACTGTTTTTT.

The chain links TRBV28 to TRBJ2-2, with D uncertain. There are 13 residues in the CDR3. The germline gives CDR1 MDHEN, CDR2 SYDVKM. Trimming took off 7 bases at V and 6 bases at J, with 12 bases between the two ends. The chain's CDR3 is CASKPPLAGELFF. In nucleotides, the CDR3 is TGTGCCAGCAAACCCCCACTCGCCGGGGAGCTGTTTTTT.

V and J are TRBV4-3 and TRBJ1-2, with D perhaps matching TRBD1 (6 bases). From germline, CDR1 is LGHNA and CDR2 YSLEER. The CDR3 extends over 13 amino acids. Deletions cut 1 base from V and 9 bases from J, with 12 bases between. CDR3 in amino acids: CASSQGQDRRYTF. CDR3 in DNA: TGCGCCAGCAGCCAAGGACAGGACAGACGCTACACCTTC.

This chain joins TRBV18 and TRBJ1-5, with D tentatively TRBD1 (6 bases). The V gene's germline CDR1 is KGHSH and CDR2 LQKENI. This CDR3 is 15 amino acids long. V dropped 3 bases and J dropped 4 bases, with 13 bases sitting between them. The CDR3 protein is CASSPQQGLNQPQHF. CDR3 nucleotides: TGTGCCAGCTCACCCCAACAGGGACTAAATCAGCCCCAGCATTTT.

The J gene is TRBJ1-4, the V gene TRBV18, with D possibly matching TRBD1 (6 bases). The germline V and J ends were trimmed by 3 bases and 7 bases, with 18 bases remaining between them. In germline, CDR1 is KGHSH, CDR2 LQKENI. The CDR3 loop spans 16 amino acids. CDR3 region: CASSPGLTGSGEKLFF. The CDR3 region has the DNA TGTGCCAGCTCACCTGGTCTTACAGGGAGCGGTGAAAAACTGTTTTTT.

V is TRBV5-1 and J is TRBJ1-2; 11 bases agree with TRBD1. J was trimmed by 8 bases and V by 3 bases; bases with no gene match: 6. The CDR3 contains 14 residues. Germline V gene sequence: CDR1 SGHRS, CDR2 YFSETQ. In DNA, the CDR3 is TGCGCCAGCAGCTCCTCCGGGACAGGGGGAGGCTACACCTTC. It yields the protein CASSSSGTGGGYTF.

This rearrangement joins TRBV2 to TRBJ2-7; 9 positions agree with TRBD1. V lost 2 bases and J lost 9; bases outside the gene matches: 14. The CDR3 runs 16 residues. Germline values: CDR1 SNHLY, CDR2 FYNNEI. CDR3 DNA: TGTGCCAGCAGTGAAACTCGAGGAACAGGGGGCGCGTGGCAGTACTTC. Protein product: CASSETRGTGGAWQYF.

V is TRBV6-5 and J is TRBJ1-2, with D hard to call. CDR3 length equals 14 residues. V shed 6 bases and J shed 8 bases, with 19 bases lying between them. Per the germline V gene, CDR1 is MNHEY and CDR2 is SVGAGI. The CDR3 DNA reads as TGTGCCAGCAGGGCCGTCGGCGGTGCAAAGGGCTACACCTTC. Its translation: CASRAVGGAKGYTF.

The rearrangement uses TRBV6-5 and TRBJ1-2, with D perhaps TRBD1 (6 bases). Looked up from germline, CDR1 is MNHEY and CDR2 is SVGAGI. V gave up 6 bases and J gave up 1 base, with 12 bases separating them. CDR3 length: 14 amino acids. The CDR3, as DNA: TGTGCCAGCAGCGCGGACAGAATTAACTATGGCTACACCTTC. It specifies CASSADRINYGYTF.

The CDR3 loop is CASSQIPTRADTQYF. The CDR3 DNA sequence: TGCGCCAGCAGCCAAATCCCGACTAGAGCGGATACGCAGTATTTT. The chain joins TRBV4-1 to TRBJ2-3; TRBD2 might be the D (6 bases). Germline assignment: CDR1 MGHRA and CDR2 YSYEKL. With 2 bases removed from V and 6 bases from J, the gap between germline ends came to 15 bases. The CDR3 sequence is 15 residues long.

This rearrangement joins TRBV5-4 to TRBJ1-2, with 12 bases lining up with TRBD1. Germline CDR1 SGHNT, CDR2 YYREEE (reference sequence). The trim removed 4 bases at V and 0 bases at J, leaving 4 bases unmatched. The CDR3 is made up of 16 amino acids. This CDR3 reads CASSLGTGGTNYGYTF. The CDR3 DNA reads as TGTGCCAGCAGCCTGGGGACAGGGGGCACTAACTATGGCTACACCTTC.

V usage is TRBV4-2 and J usage is TRBJ1-6, with TRBD1 matching 10 bases. Germline V gene lookup returns CDR1 LGHNA and CDR2 YNFKEQ. The CDR3 runs to 19 residues. The J segment lost 0 bases and the V segment lost 2 bases, leaving 7 bases of the junction unmatched. The CDR3 loop is CASSQYTGTGASYNSPLHF. The CDR3 region has the DNA TGTGCCAGCAGCCAATATACCGGGACAGGGGCCTCCTATAATTCACCCCTCCACTTT.

This clone showed up just a few times. The rearrangement links TRBV27 to TRBJ1-6, with D possibly being TRBD1 (5 bases). Trimming removed 6 bases at V and 8 bases at J, with 11 bases between. The CDR3 loop spans 13 amino acids. Germline loops: CDR1 MNHEY, CDR2 SMNVEV (reference sequence). CDR3 DNA sequence: TGTGCCAGCAGGTGGGGGGGGGATTCACCCCTCCACTTT. Its translation: CASRWGGDSPLHF.

The chain joins TRBV27 to TRBJ1-1; D perhaps matches TRBD1 (5 bases). Trimming pared 5 bases from V and 5 bases from J, leaving 15 bases between. This CDR3 comprises 14 residues. Germline V CDR1 and CDR2: MNHEY, SMNVEV (reference sequence). CDR3 bases: TGTGCCAGCAGTCATAACGGGGGGTATACTGAAGCTTTCTTT. This codes for CASSHNGGYTEAFF.

The rearrangement uses TRBV5-5 and TRBJ1-2; 9 bases map to TRBD1. The trim removed 4 bases at V and 8 bases at J, leaving 9 bases unmatched. The CDR3 is made up of 14 amino acids. Looked up from germline, CDR1 is SGHKS and CDR2 is YYEKEE (reference sequence). The CDR3 loop is CASSLLQGAGGYTF. The CDR3 coding sequence is TGTGCCAGCAGCCTACTACAGGGGGCGGGAGGCTACACCTTC. The variable domain in full, completed from reference TRBV5-5 and TRBJ1-2, reads DAGVTQSPTHLIKTRGQQVTLRCSPISGHKSVSWYQQVLGQGPQFIFQYYEKEERGRGNFPDRFSARQFPNYSSELNVNALLLGDSALYLCASSLLQGAGGYTFGSGTRLTVV.

This chain connects TRBV28 to TRBJ2-2, with 11 bases lining up with TRBD2. The length of the CDR3 is 19 residues. V shed 1 base and J 1 base; nucleotides not matched to a gene: 8. Germline V gene data show CDR1 as MDHEN and CDR2 as SYDVKM. CDR3 amino acids: CASSLFVPSGGLNTGELFF. The CDR3, as DNA: TGTGCCAGCAGTTTATTCGTCCCTAGCGGGGGGTTGAACACCGGGGAGCTGTTTTTT.

This clone occurred once. The chain employs TRBV5-6 and TRBJ2-2; no clear D gene. This CDR3 spans 15 amino acids. V was pared by 1 base and J by 8 bases, with 15 bases between. Looked up from germline, CDR1 is SGHDT and CDR2 is YYEEEE. CDR3 region: CASSLNLLLRGELFF. CDR3 coding DNA: TGTGCCAGCAGCTTGAATTTACTCCTTCGGGGGGAGCTGTTTTTT.